This T cell receptor beta chain was observed in a study of T-cell reconstitution after alpha-beta-depleted transplantation in children. CDR1 is SGHTA, CDR2 FQGNSA, per germline. V shed 4 bases and J 4 bases; nucleotides not matched to a gene: 9. The CDR3 covers 16 residues. The TCRbeta library was prepared with unique molecular identifiers. TCRdb ran MiXCR on the PCR reads and lists one entry per CDR3 protein. The sample lists more than 200,000 distinct CDR3 sequences, about 23% occurring once. Study observations and caveats: The main origin of T-cell counts and diversity one year after transplant was newly produced T cells. Reported findings indicate that, about two months after transplant, alpha-beta T cells came from several hundred expanded clones, which were derived from non-depleted graft cells. Elevated TCRbeta diversity at day 60 was traced, in some patients, to surviving recipient T cells and thymic progenitors.

This clonotype was seen at least ten times. Its antigen is unknown. This TCR was recovered from a girl aged 2 to 10 with Fanconi anemia, due to receive a stem cell transplant. V gene TRBV7-2 combines with J gene TRBJ2-1; TRBD2 aligns across 8 bases. The starting material was PBMCs, obtained before TCRalphabeta/CD19-depleted stem cell transplant. For the CDR3, the DNA is TGTGCCAGCAGCTCGTCTAGCGGGCACGGTTACAATGAGCAGTTCTTC. This encodes CASSSSSGHGYNEQFF.